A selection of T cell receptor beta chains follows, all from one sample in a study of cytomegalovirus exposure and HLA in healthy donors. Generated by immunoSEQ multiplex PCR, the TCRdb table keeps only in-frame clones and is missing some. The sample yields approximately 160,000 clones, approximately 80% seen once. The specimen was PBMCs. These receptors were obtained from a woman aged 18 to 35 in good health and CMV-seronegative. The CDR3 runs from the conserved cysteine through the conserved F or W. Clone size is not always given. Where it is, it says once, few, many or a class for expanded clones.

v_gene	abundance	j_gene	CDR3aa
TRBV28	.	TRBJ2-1	CASSLLAGDFINEQFF
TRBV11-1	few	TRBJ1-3	CASSPGQGEPGNTIYF
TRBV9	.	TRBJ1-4	CASSVGQGSNEKLFF
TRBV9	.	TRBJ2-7	CASSVEGTTPYEQYF
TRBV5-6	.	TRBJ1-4	CASSYQQGVGEKLFF
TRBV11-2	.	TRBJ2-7	CASSPESQGSSYEQYF
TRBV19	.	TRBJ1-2	CASSPWSSANYGYTF
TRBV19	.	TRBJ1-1	CASSPRTGVEAFF
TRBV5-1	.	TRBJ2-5	CASRRDSQETQYF
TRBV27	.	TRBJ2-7	CASSKDLAPSSYEQYF
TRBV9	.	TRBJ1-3	CASSGDRVSGNTIYF
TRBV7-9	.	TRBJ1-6	CASSRIRDRLNSPLHF
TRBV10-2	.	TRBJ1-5	CASSRDRGYSNQPQHF
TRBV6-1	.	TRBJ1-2	CASSADRRANYGYTF
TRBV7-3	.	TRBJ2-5	CASSRIGEGRGHQETQYF
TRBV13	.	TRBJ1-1	CASSLSRGYTEAFF
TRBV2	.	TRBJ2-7	CASSPDRSNFYEQYF
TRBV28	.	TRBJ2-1	CASSFLLAGHNEQFF
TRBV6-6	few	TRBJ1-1	CATARQVNTEAFF
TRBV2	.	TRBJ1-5	CASSLIGGKPQHF
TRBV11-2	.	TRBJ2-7	CASSDPTGYREQYF
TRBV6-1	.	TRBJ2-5	CASHAGQQETQYF
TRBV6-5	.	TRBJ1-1	CASSQAGTGGAEAFF
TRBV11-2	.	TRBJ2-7	CASSSYRGLNYEQYF
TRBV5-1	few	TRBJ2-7	CASSPRQGTYEQYF
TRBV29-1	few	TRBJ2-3	CSVEGEGLTDTQYF
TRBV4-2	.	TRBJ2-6	CASSQDLAGGSGANVLTF
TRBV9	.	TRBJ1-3	CASSATVAGNTIYF
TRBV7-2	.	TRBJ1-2	CASSPSLGGGYGYTF
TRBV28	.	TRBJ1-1	CASSSGQRTEAFF
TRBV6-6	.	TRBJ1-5	CASSYRVVRNQPQHF
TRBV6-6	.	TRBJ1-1	CASSYNNLQGNTEAFF
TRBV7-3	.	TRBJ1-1	CASSLTSGGFVLEAFF
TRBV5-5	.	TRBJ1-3	CASYGYGLSGNTIYF
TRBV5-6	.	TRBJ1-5	CASSRMGQPQHF
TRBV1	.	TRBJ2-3	CTSSSTSGRAVDTQYF
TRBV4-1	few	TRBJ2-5	CASSRFRDRETQYF
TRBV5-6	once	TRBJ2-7	CASSPPGGGSIGSSQYF
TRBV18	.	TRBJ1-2	CASSPNPRENYGYTF
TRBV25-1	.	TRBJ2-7	CASSEWGQGYEQYF
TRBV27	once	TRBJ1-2	CASSFTRYYGYTF
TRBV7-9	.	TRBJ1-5	CASSLSSGDQPQHF
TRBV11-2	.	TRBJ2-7	CASSGGGGSYYEQYF
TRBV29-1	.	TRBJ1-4	CSVRSATNEKLFF
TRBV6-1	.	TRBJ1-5	CASKRDLGNQPQHF
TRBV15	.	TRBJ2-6	CATSRDRSSGANVLTF
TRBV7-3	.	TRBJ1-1	CASSQGGELAFF
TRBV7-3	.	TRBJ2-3	CASSYASGGAEIDTQYF
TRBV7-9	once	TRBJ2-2	CASSQGLANTGELFF
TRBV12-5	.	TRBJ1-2	CASGLVVVRGSYRGYTF
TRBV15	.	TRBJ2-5	CATSRDLLVGRETQYF
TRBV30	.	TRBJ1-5	CAWSNRGIYSNQPQHF
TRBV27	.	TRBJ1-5	CASSLSTGWNQPQHF
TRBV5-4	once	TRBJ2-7	CASSQSRTGGWGDHWTQYF
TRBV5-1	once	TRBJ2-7	CASSLGQGARTSPAGEQYF
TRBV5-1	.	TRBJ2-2	CASSNQGDYTGELFF
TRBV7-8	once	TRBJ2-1	CASSFTLTVPDNEQFF
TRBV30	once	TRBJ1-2	CAWSVSRVPYGYTF